The 22 T cell receptor beta chains below come from one sample, sequenced in a study of cytomegalovirus exposure and HLA in healthy donors. The PCR ran on 60 Vbeta and 13 Jbeta primers. Data came from immunoSEQ multiplex PCR; TCRdb stores just in-frame clones and leaves some out. The data contain 150,000 to 200,000 clones, 79% of them singletons. What was sequenced was PBMCs. All receptors derive from a woman in her thirties in good health and CMV-seropositive.

This clone occurred a few times. The CDR3 DNA reads as TGTGCCAGCAGCTTAAGAGTTAGCGGGAGCACAGATACGCAGTATTTT. It specifies CASSLRVSGSTDTQYF. The V gene is TRBV7-2, the J gene TRBJ2-3; TRBD2 agrees at 7 bases. Per germline, CDR1 SGHTA and CDR2 FQGNSA. J was trimmed by 0 bases and V by 2 bases; bases with no gene match: 5. This CDR3 region has 16 residues.

CDR3 in DNA: TGTGCCAGCACCAAATTGACAGGGTTAACGGGAAACACCATATATTTT. Its protein product is CASTKLTGLTGNTIYF. V usage is TRBV11-2 and J usage is TRBJ1-3; 7 bases fit TRBD1. The CDR3 totals 16 residues. V lost 7 bases, J lost 4 bases, and 13 bases stayed unmatched. Per germline, CDR1 SGHAT and CDR2 FQNNGV.

V and J are TRBV11-3 and TRBJ2-3, with D tentatively TRBD1 (6 bases). Between the trimmed V and J ends, which lost 5 bases and 8 bases, there was a span of 11 bases. The germline V gene has CDR1 SGHNT and CDR2 YENEEA. The CDR3 extends over 12 amino acids. DNA for the CDR3: TGTGCCAGCAGCCCCCCCAGGGGTACGCAGTATTTT. Amino acids: CASSPPRGTQYF.

This rearrangement joins TRBV6-4 to TRBJ2-3; D gene uncertain. Deletions cut 4 bases from V and 0 bases from J, with 8 bases between. CDR3 length equals 14 residues. Germline values: CDR1 MRHNA, CDR2 SNTAGT. Here the CDR3 reads CASSGGTSTDTQYF. Here the CDR3 DNA reads TGTGCCAGCAGTGGCGGTACTAGCACAGATACGCAGTATTTT.

The chain recombines TRBV4-3 with TRBJ1-1; the D gene is possibly TRBD1 (5 bases). V was shortened by 0 bases and J by 8 bases, with 13 bases between the two germline ends. Germline V gene data show CDR1 as LGHNA and CDR2 as YSLEER. CDR3 length: 14 amino acids. The CDR3 nucleotides read TGCGCCAGCAGCCAAGAGGGGGGTCCAACAGAAGCTTTCTTT. Translated: CASSQEGGPTEAFF.

The V and J genes are TRBV14 and TRBJ1-1; no firm D call. Trimming took 3 bases from V and 4 from J, leaving 9 bases between them. The CDR3 has 13 amino acids. Germline V gene lookup returns CDR1 SGHDN and CDR2 FVKESK. The CDR3: CASSHGGITEAFF. CDR3 bases: TGTGCCAGCAGCCATGGCGGTATCACTGAAGCTTTCTTT.

The chain joins TRBV18 to TRBJ2-1; D is ambiguous. V lost 2 bases, J lost 0 bases, and 11 bases lay in between. The CDR3 runs 16 residues. Germline loops: CDR1 KGHSH, CDR2 LQKENI. DNA of the CDR3: TGTGCCAGCTCACCAAATGGCCGGAGCTCCTACAATGAGCAGTTCTTC. Translated: CASSPNGRSSYNEQFF.

Only a few counts were recorded for this clone. J is TRBJ1-5 and V is TRBV5-1; 7 bases are a match to TRBD1. The CDR3 covers 17 residues. The junction had 13 bases not matched to a gene; V was cut back by 4 bases and J by 3 bases. Looked up from germline, CDR1 is SGHRS and CDR2 is YFSETQ. CDR3 amino acids: CASSPTPMGQTNQPQHF. CDR3 coding DNA: TGCGCCAGCAGCCCGACCCCAATGGGACAGACCAATCAGCCCCAGCATTTT. Full variable domain (missing parts from reference TRBV5-1 and TRBJ1-5): KAGVTQTPRYLIKTRGQQVTLSCSPISGHRSVSWYQQTPGQGLQFLFEYFSETQRNKGNFPGRFSGRQFSNSRSEMNVSTLELGDSALYLCASSPTPMGQTNQPQHFGDGTRLSIL.

The chain joins TRBV10-3 to TRBJ2-2, with D possibly being TRBD2 (5 bases). Germline V gives CDR1 ENHRY, CDR2 SYGVKD. This CDR3 is built from 14 residues. Between the trimmed V and J ends, which lost 2 bases and 3 bases, there was a span of 7 bases. DNA of the CDR3: TGTGCCATCAGTGAGCCGAGGGACACCGGGGAGCTGTTTTTT. Residues: CAISEPRDTGELFF.

For the CDR3, the DNA is TGCGCCAGCAGCTTTTCATTAGCGGGGTACGAGCAGTACTTC. This sequence encodes CASSFSLAGYEQYF. The chain joins TRBV5-1 to TRBJ2-5; 8 positions agree with TRBD2. The DNA end is more similar to TRBJ2-7, so the J call may be wrong. The CDR3 totals 14 residues. The germline CDR1 and CDR2 sequences are SGHRS and YFSETQ.

This clone showed up just a few times. J is TRBJ2-1 and V is TRBV11-2, with 10 positions matching TRBD1. The germline CDR1 and CDR2 sequences are SGHAT and FQNNGV. V shed 5 bases and J 8 bases; nucleotides not matched to a gene: 12. The length of the CDR3 is 16 residues. The CDR3 sequence is CASSVTGTGVLDEQFF. The DNA of the CDR3 is TGTGCCAGCAGCGTTACCGGGACAGGGGTCTTGGATGAGCAGTTCTTC.

The V gene is TRBV10-3, the J gene TRBJ1-5; the D gene is possibly TRBD1 (5 bases). The V and J ends lost 2 bases and 7 bases respectively, with 9 bases between them. Germline V gene sequence: CDR1 ENHRY, CDR2 SYGVKD. The CDR3 runs to 13 residues. DNA for the CDR3: TGTGCCATCAGTGAGCAGGGAAGCCAGCCCCAGCATTTT. The encoded protein is CAISEQGSQPQHF.

The chain employs TRBV4-3 and TRBJ2-5; D is uncertain. The CDR3 runs 14 residues. Germline CDR1 is LGHNA and CDR2 is YSLEER. V was shortened by 0 bases and J by 7 bases, with 12 bases between the two germline ends. As DNA, the CDR3 is TGCGCCAGCAGCCAAGACACCCGCTTCGGGACCCAGTACTTC. This gives the protein CASSQDTRFGTQYF.

The chain recombines TRBV2 with TRBJ2-5; 8 bases map to TRBD1. CDR1 and CDR2 from the germline V gene are SNHLY and FYNNEI. The CDR3 runs to 15 residues. V shed 4 bases, J shed 1 base, and the junction held 5 bases outside the gene matches. The CDR3 DNA reads TGTGCCAGCAGTGCTAACAGGGGGAGCCAAGAGACCCAGTACTTC. Protein sequence: CASSANRGSQETQYF.

CDR3: CASSQGGAAYNEQFF. CDR3 bases: TGCGCCAGCAGCCAAGGAGGAGCAGCCTACAATGAGCAGTTCTTC. J is TRBJ2-1 and V is TRBV4-1; no clear D. Trimming shortened V by 1 base and J by 2 bases, and 9 bases separated the two germline ends. Germline-derived CDR1 and CDR2 are MGHRA and YSYEKL. This CDR3 has 15 residues.

This clone was seen once. The chain is built from TRBV2 and TRBJ2-3, with 7 bases that match TRBD1. The germline V gene has CDR1 SNHLY and CDR2 FYNNEI. The CDR3 sequence is 15 residues long. J gave up 5 bases and V 3 bases, and 8 bases lay outside the gene matches. The CDR3 nucleotides are TGTGCCAGCAGTGAGCAGGGGGTGGTAAAAGATACGCAGTATTTT. It codes for CASSEQGVVKDTQYF.

The chain links TRBV5-4 to TRBJ2-5; D unresolved. Trimming removed 4 bases from V and 5 bases from J, with 12 bases in between. Per the germline V gene, CDR1 is SGHNT and CDR2 is YYREEE (reference sequence). This CDR3 is 13 amino acids long. The DNA for the CDR3 is TGTGCCAGCAGCCCCGATTTGCGGGAGACCCAGTACTTC. It codes for CASSPDLRETQYF.

A few counts support this clone. The chain links TRBV11-2 to TRBJ2-7, with 11 bases aligning to TRBD2. V lost 1 base and J lost 0; bases outside the gene matches: 8. This CDR3 comprises 18 residues. Germline V gene data show CDR1 as SGHAT and CDR2 as FQNNGV. This CDR3 reads CASSLVRLAGGSSYEQYF. DNA of the CDR3: TGTGCCAGCAGCTTAGTTAGGCTAGCGGGAGGTTCCTCCTACGAGCAGTACTTC. Drawing the rest from reference TRBV11-2 and TRBJ2-7, the complete variable domain is EAGVAQSPRYKIIEKRQSVAFWCNPISGHATLYWYQQILGQGPKLLIQFQNNGVVDDSQLPKDRFSAERLKGVDSTLKIQPAKLEDSAVYLCASSLVRLAGGSSYEQYFGPGTRLTVT.

This sequence joins TRBV7-9 and TRBJ2-7; the D is unclear. The germline V gene encodes CDR1 SEHNR and CDR2 FQNEAQ (reference sequence). This CDR3 comprises 16 residues. The V gene lost 5 bases and the J gene lost 5 bases, with 22 bases spanning the gap. CDR3 sequence (DNA): TGTGCCAGCAGCCTCTCCTCTTGGAGCGTTATCGACGAGCAGTACTTC. Translation gives CASSLSSWSVIDEQYF.

This clone was recorded only once. V gene TRBV9 combines with J gene TRBJ1-3, with 7 bases identical to TRBD1. Germline lookup yields CDR1 SGDLS and CDR2 YYNGEE. The CDR3 is made up of 17 amino acids. The junction had 10 bases not matched to a gene; V was cut back by 4 bases and J by 0 bases. CDR3 loop: CASSINRDSNSGNTIYF. The DNA of the CDR3 is TGTGCCAGCAGCATAAACCGGGACAGCAACTCTGGAAACACCATATATTTT.

This chain joins TRBV6-6 and TRBJ1-3; 7 bases align to TRBD1. Germline V gives CDR1 MNHNY, CDR2 SVGAGI (reference sequence). The CDR3 totals 14 residues. The junction had 5 bases not matched to a gene; V was cut back by 7 bases and J by 2 bases. As DNA, the CDR3 is TGTGCCAGCATTTCCGGACAGGCTGGAAACACCATATATTTT. Its protein is CASISGQAGNTIYF.

This sequence joins TRBV6-5 and TRBJ2-1; TRBD2 agrees at 7 bases. This CDR3 is built from 11 residues. Germline V gene data show CDR1 as MNHEY and CDR2 as SVGAGI. Trimming took 6 bases from V and 10 from J; bases not matched to a gene: 3. The CDR3 is CASSHGGEQFF. The CDR3 DNA follows: TGTGCCAGCAGCCACGGGGGGGAGCAGTTCTTC.